These 8 T cell receptor beta chains originate from one sample sequenced in a study of blood T cells in healthy people across ages. Alongside a J-beta primer mix, a sample-barcoded 5' primer served in a second PCR lasting about 7 to 11 cycles. MiXCR, run by TCRdb on the 5' RACE reads, gives a single entry per CDR3 protein. Among about 750,000 distinct CDR3 sequences, less than 70% were seen once, and the ten largest hold approximately 40%. The source material was blood. These receptor sequences come from a man older than 75 in good health.

The rearrangement links TRBV9 to TRBJ2-5, with D maybe TRBD2 (5 bases). Germline V gene sequence: CDR1 SGDLS, CDR2 YYNGEE. The V end was cut by 0 bases, the J end by 2 bases, with 17 bases between. CDR3 length: 17 residues. CDR3 in DNA: TGTGCCAGCAGCGTAGAAGGTAGCGTTAGGGCTCAAGAGACCCAGTACTTC. Translating it yields CASSVEGSVRAQETQYF. Drawing the rest from reference TRBV9 and TRBJ2-5, the complete variable domain is DSGVTQTPKHLITATGQRVTLRCSPRSGDLSVYWYQQSLDQGLQFLIQYYNGEERAKGNILERFSAQQFPDLHSELNLSSLELGDSALYFCASSVEGSVRAQETQYFGPGTRLLVL.

The V call is TRBV12-3 or TRBV12-4, the J call TRBJ2-7, with 8 bases lining up with TRBD1. The DNA matches TRBJ2-4 better at its end, which makes the J call doubtful. The length of the CDR3 is 15 residues. Written as DNA, the CDR3 is TGTGCCAGCAGTTCAGGGGGCACAGCCAAAAACATTCAGTACTTC. Amino acids: CASSSGGTAKNIQYF.

This clonotype was counted a few times. V is TRBV12-3 or TRBV12-4 and J is TRBJ2-3; 8 bases are a match to TRBD1. There are 17 residues in the CDR3. Trimming took 6 bases from V and 14 from J; bases not matched to a gene: 25. As DNA, the CDR3 is TGTGCCAGCAGGCTACTCCGACTTTCCGAACAGGGGGGATACGCGTATTTT. Amino acid sequence: CASRLLRLSEQGGYAYF.

The V and J genes are TRBV5-1 and TRBJ2-2; D is undetermined. The CDR3 length is 15 residues. Germline V gives CDR1 SGHRS, CDR2 YFSETQ. V lost 4 bases and J lost 3, with 13 bases in between. As DNA, the CDR3 is TGCGCCAGCAGCCCTATCGAGATTTACACCGGGGAGCTGTTTTTT. This gives the protein CASSPIEIYTGELFF.

This chain uses TRBV11-2 with TRBJ2-7, with 7 bases that match TRBD2. The CDR3 contains 14 residues. From germline, CDR1 is SGHAT and CDR2 FQNNGV. V lost 3 bases to trimming and J lost 6 bases; unmatched junction nucleotides: 8. The CDR3 bases are TGTGCCAGCAGCTTCGCGGGGGTCCTACTCGAGCAGTACTTC. Translated: CASSFAGVLLEQYF.

The V and J genes are TRBV30 and TRBJ2-5, with D tentatively TRBD2 (6 bases). The J call is uncertain, as TRBJ2-1 better fits the DNA end. The CDR3 has 13 amino acids. Germline CDR1 GTSNPN, CDR2 SVGIG (reference sequence). CDR3 coding DNA: TGTGCCTGGAGTCAAAGGGTTCGGGAGACCCAGTTCTTC. Translation gives CAWSQRVRETQFF.

The chain joins TRBV4-1 to TRBJ2-3, with D uncertain. With 1 base removed from V and 4 bases from J, the gap between germline ends came to 6 bases. The CDR3 extends over 13 amino acids. The germline V gene has CDR1 MGHRA and CDR2 YSYEKL. The CDR3 loop is CASSQASADTQYF. The DNA for the CDR3 is TGCGCCAGCAGCCAAGCTTCGGCAGATACGCAGTATTTT.

The V gene is TRBV7-9, the J gene TRBJ2-3; D not certain. This CDR3 has 13 residues. The V end was cut by 2 bases, the J end by 2 bases, with 5 bases between. The germline V gene encodes CDR1 SEHNR and CDR2 FQNEAQ (reference sequence). The CDR3 spells CASSLPATDTQYF. DNA for the CDR3: TGTGCCAGCAGCTTACCGGCCACAGATACGCAGTATTTT.